This paragraph covers one T cell receptor (beta chain) sequence. Its antigen remains unknown. Germline values: CDR1 SGHTA, CDR2 FQGTGA. The CDR3 is made up of 13 amino acids. The V end was cut by 6 bases, the J end by 0 bases, with 6 bases between. The data originate from a study of identifying expanded T cells in peripheral blood. Overall study results and limits: Across healthy donors, higher total template counts meant significantly greater approximately two-week count variance. About 1.3 clones differed between technical replicates, versus about 16 and 19 over time.

Only in-frame clones appear in the TCRdb table, and some are missing; sequencing was by immunoSEQ multiplex PCR. The data hold some 81,000 clones, with approximately 85% observed a single time. During the collection period, no donor immune events like infections were recorded. The sample was blood. The clonotype originates from a person aged 18 to 70 in good health. The V call is TRBV7-3, the J call TRBJ2-1, with D perhaps TRBD2 (5 bases). CDR3 DNA sequence: TGTGCCAGCAGTCGGGGCTCCTACAATGAGCAGTTCTTC. It yields the protein CASSRGSYNEQFF.